These T cell receptor beta chains were read from a single sample in a study of blood T cell repertoires in COVID-19. Method: immunoSEQ multiplex PCR; TCRdb's copy keeps in-frame clones and lacks some. The sample lists under 250,000 clones; 70% to 90% were seen once. Sequenced input: peripheral blood. Every receptor here comes from a man in his fifties or sixties who had recovered from COVID-19. Both conserved end residues are part of each CDR3. Each record gives: V gene, D gene, J gene, CDR3 DNA, CDR3 protein. D genes are given only for firm matches.

>TRBV6-6|TRBD1|TRBJ2-7
TGTGCCAGCAGTCATCCGGGACAGGGATCGAAGCAGTACTTC
CASSHPGQGSKQYF
>TRBV11-2|TRBD1|TRBJ2-2
TGTGCCAGCAGCTCAAACCGACAGGGCGGGGAGCTGTTTTTT
CASSSNRQGGELFF
>TRBV28|TRBD2|TRBJ2-1
TGTGCCAGCACCTCAACTAGCGGGAGAAATGAGCAGTTCTTC
CASTSTSGRNEQFF
>TRBV6-5|TRBD1|TRBJ2-2
TGTGCCAGCAGTTACAGGGGGCGGACCGGGGAGCTGTTTTTT
CASSYRGRTGELFF
>TRBV5-1|.|TRBJ1-1
TGCGCCAGCTGTCCGGAGGGCCCTTGGGGTAACACTGAAGCTTTCTTT
CASCPEGPWGNTEAFF
>TRBV28|.|TRBJ2-1
TGTGCCAGCACCGCAATGGGGCTAGGAGGGTCCAATGAGCAGTTCTTC
CASTAMGLGGSNEQFF
>TRBV14|TRBD2|TRBJ2-1
TGTGCCAGCAGCCAGCGGGAGGGCTGGGCCAATGAGCAGTTCTTC
CASSQREGWANEQFF
>TRBV19|.|TRBJ1-2
TGTGCCAGTAGTATCGCGGGGAGCTATGGCTACACCTTC
CASSIAGSYGYTF
>TRBV5-1|TRBD1|TRBJ1-2
TGCGCCAGCAGCCGCCTGACAGGGGTCGAGGGCTACACCTTC
CASSRLTGVEGYTF
>TRBV15|.|TRBJ1-5
TGTGCCACCAGCAGAGATTTACCGACAGCCAATCAGCCCCAGCATTTT
CATSRDLPTANQPQHF
>TRBV28|.|TRBJ2-5
TGTGCCAGCAGTCCGGGAGAGACCCAGTACTTC
CASSPGETQYF
>TRBV27|.|TRBJ2-7
TGTGCCAGCAGTTTATTTTCGGCGGGGCGCCCCTACGAGCAGTACTTC
CASSLFSAGRPYEQYF
>TRBV18|.|TRBJ2-7
TGTGCCAGCTCACCGAATTCAGGACTGGGCCACGAGCAGTACTTC
CASSPNSGLGHEQYF
>TRBV11-1|TRBD1|TRBJ1-2
TGTGCCAGCAGCTTAATTTCGGGACAGGGGTATGGCTACACCTTC
CASSLISGQGYGYTF
>TRBV4-2|.|TRBJ1-2
TGTGCCAGCAGCCAAGAGTCCGACAGGAACTATGGCTACACCTTC
CASSQESDRNYGYTF
>TRBV28|TRBD2|TRBJ2-3
TGTGCCAGCAGTTTACCCCCGGCTAGCGGGAGTAAATATACGCAGTATTTT
CASSLPPASGSKYTQYF
>TRBV7-2|.|TRBJ2-3
TGTGCCAGCAGACTCAGGGGTCTCACAGATACGCAGTATTTT
CASRLRGLTDTQYF
>TRBV18|.|TRBJ1-4
TGTGCCAGCTCACTCTCGCCCGCGACAGGCTTCAATGAAAAACTGTTTTTT
CASSLSPATGFNEKLFF
>TRBV3-1/TRBV3-2|.|TRBJ1-1
TGTGCCAGCAGAGGTCCAGGACAGCTGAACACTGAAGCTTTCTTT
CASRGPGQLNTEAFF
>TRBV11-2|.|TRBJ2-3
TGTGCCAGCAGCCAAACGGGTACGCAGTATTTT
CASSQTGTQYF
>TRBV5-1|TRBD1|TRBJ1-4
TGCGCCAGCAGCTTGGTGGGGACAGGGAATGAAAAACTGTTTTTT
CASSLVGTGNEKLFF
>TRBV9|TRBD2|TRBJ2-7
TGTGCCAGCAGCGTCGTTAGCGGGATCGGCGAGCAGTACTTC
CASSVVSGIGEQYF
>TRBV19|.|TRBJ1-2
TGTGCCAGTAGTCCCACCGAACTTAACTATGGCTACACCTTC
CASSPTELNYGYTF
>TRBV30|.|TRBJ2-7
TGTGCCTGGAGTCGGGCAGGGGTCGAGCAGTACTTC
CAWSRAGVEQYF
>TRBV5-1|TRBD1|TRBJ2-7
TGCGCCAGCAGCTTCTACGGGACAGGGGGAACTACGCCAAGATACGAGCAGTACTTC
CASSFYGTGGTTPRYEQYF
>TRBV6-5|TRBD1|TRBJ2-1
TGTGCCAGCAGTACCCGGGACAGGGGGCAAGGTGAGCAGTTCTTC
CASSTRDRGQGEQFF
>TRBV7-9|TRBD1|TRBJ2-5
TGTGCCAGTGACAGGGCAGGGCGAGGGGAGACCCAGTACTTC
CASDRAGRGETQYF
>TRBV18|.|TRBJ2-5
TGTGCCAGCTCACCAAGAGTTGAGACCCAGTACTTC
CASSPRVETQYF
>TRBV27|TRBD2|TRBJ2-3
TGTGCCAGCAGTTTATCGGCCCGCCACCGCGGGAGGGGCACAGATACGCAGTATTTT
CASSLSARHRGRGTDTQYF
>TRBV30|TRBD1|TRBJ1-2
TGTGCCTGGAGGGGGACAGTCTATGGCTACACCTTC
CAWRGTVYGYTF
>TRBV7-8|TRBD2|TRBJ2-7
TGTGCCAGCAGCTTAGAGTTCAAGCGGGGGGGATACGAGCAGTACTTC
CASSLEFKRGGYEQYF
>TRBV19|TRBD2|TRBJ2-3
TGTGCCAGTAGTATAGGATCTAGCGGATACAGCACAGATACGCAGTATTTT
CASSIGSSGYSTDTQYF
>TRBV2|TRBD1|TRBJ2-4
TGTGCCAGCAGTGTCCGGGACAGGGAAAACATTCAGTACTTC
CASSVRDRENIQYF